This T cell receptor (beta chain) was profiled in a study of cytomegalovirus exposure and HLA in healthy donors. Study-wide points: Highest at DRB1 and lowest at HLA-C, TCR association rates differed among HLA loci in a later analysis. V- and J-gene trimming of TCR beta was linked (in a later analysis) to a missense DCLRE1C variant.

Points on this clone: Its specificity is not known.

This CDR3 spans 15 amino acids. CDR1 SGDLS and CDR2 YYNGEE come from the germline V gene. V was cut by 3 bases and J by 2 bases, with 12 bases left in between. Amplification used 60 Vbeta primers and 13 Jbeta primers. Profiled with immunoSEQ multiplex PCR; TCRdb holds only in-frame clones, not every one. There are about 97,000 clones in the sample; over 65% occur only once, and 2.6% lies in the top ten. This clonotype was sampled from a man aged 35-49 years in good health and CMV-seronegative. J is TRBJ1-3 and V is TRBV9, with D tentatively TRBD1 (5 bases). Sequenced material: PBMCs. The CDR3 reads CASSEQVPPGNTIYF. The CDR3 region has the DNA TGTGCCAGCAGCGAACAGGTCCCCCCTGGAAACACCATATATTTT.